This record looks at one T cell receptor beta chain sequence and its context. Trimming shortened V by 4 bases and J by 2 bases, and 8 bases separated the two germline ends. The germline V gene has CDR1 SEHNR and CDR2 FQNEAQ (reference sequence). CDR3 size: 13 residues. The sample belongs to a study of T cell responses to AZD1222 COVID-19 vaccine. Here immunoSEQ multiplex PCR was the method, and the copy in TCRdb shows in-frame clones only, minus some. The sample carries about 160,000 clones, around 87% recorded once. The chain uses TRBV7-9 and TRBJ1-2; D is undetermined. The sequence derives from an adult who received the AZD1222 COVID-19 vaccine. This sample comprised peripheral blood, obtained 28 days after the second AZD1222 dose. The CDR3 bases are TGTGCCAGCAGCTGGGCAGCCAACTATGGCTACACCTTC. Translation: CASSWAANYGYTF.